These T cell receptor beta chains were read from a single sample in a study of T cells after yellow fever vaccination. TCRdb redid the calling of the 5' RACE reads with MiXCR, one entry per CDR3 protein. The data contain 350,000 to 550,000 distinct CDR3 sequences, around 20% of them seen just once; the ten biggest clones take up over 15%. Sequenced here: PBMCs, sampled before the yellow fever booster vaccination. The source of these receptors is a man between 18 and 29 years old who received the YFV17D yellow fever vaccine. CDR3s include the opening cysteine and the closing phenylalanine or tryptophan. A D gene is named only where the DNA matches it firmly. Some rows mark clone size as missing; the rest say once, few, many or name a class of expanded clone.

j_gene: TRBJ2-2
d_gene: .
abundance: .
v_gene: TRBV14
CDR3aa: CASSHEGANTGELFF
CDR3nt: TGTGCCAGCAGCCATGAGGGCGCGAACACCGGGGAGCTGTTTTTT

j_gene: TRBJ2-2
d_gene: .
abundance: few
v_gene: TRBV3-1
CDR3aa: CASSQTDSGGELFF
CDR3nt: TGTGCCAGCAGCCAGACCGACAGTGGCGGGGAGCTGTTTTTT

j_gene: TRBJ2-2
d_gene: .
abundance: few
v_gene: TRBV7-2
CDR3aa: CASSLVAGSGGELFF
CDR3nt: TGTGCCAGCAGCTTAGTGGCGGGAAGCGGCGGGGAGCTGTTTTTT

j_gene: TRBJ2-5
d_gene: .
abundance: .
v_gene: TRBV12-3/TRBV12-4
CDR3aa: CASSQYWYQETQYF
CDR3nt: TGTGCCAGCAGTCAATACTGGTACCAAGAGACCCAGTACTTC

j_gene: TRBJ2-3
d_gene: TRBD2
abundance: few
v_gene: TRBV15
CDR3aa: CATSRDRSGEVTDTQYF
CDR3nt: TGTGCCACCAGCAGAGATCGTAGCGGGGAGGTCACAGATACGCAGTATTTT

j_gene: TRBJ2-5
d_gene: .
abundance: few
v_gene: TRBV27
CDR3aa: CASSFAGAGETQYF
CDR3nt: TGTGCCAGCAGTTTTGCAGGGGCAGGCGAGACCCAGTACTTC

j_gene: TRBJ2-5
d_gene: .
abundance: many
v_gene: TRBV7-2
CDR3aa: CASLRGETQYF
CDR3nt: TGTGCCAGCCTGAGGGGGGAGACCCAGTACTTC

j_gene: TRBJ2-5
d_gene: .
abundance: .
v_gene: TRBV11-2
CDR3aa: CASSSVAETQYF
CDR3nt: TGTGCCAGCAGCTCGGTGGCAGAGACCCAGTACTTC

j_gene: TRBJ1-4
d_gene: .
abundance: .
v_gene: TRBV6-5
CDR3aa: CASIYESGADEKLFF
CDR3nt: TGTGCCAGCATCTACGAATCGGGGGCGGATGAAAAACTGTTTTTT

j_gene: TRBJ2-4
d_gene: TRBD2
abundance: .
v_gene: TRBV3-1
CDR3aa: CASSPGLAGAKNIQYF
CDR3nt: TGTGCCAGCAGCCCGGGACTAGCGGGAGCCAAAAACATTCAGTACTTC

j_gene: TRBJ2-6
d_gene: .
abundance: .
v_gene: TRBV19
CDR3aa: CASSIRMLRISGANVLTF
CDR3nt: TGTGCCAGTAGTATCCGGATGCTGCGTATCTCTGGGGCCAACGTCCTGACTTTC

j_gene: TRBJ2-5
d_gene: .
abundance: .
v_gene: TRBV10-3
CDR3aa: CAISNADAAGAQYF
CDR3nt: TGTGCCATCAGCAATGCAGATGCGGCAGGGGCCCAGTACTTC

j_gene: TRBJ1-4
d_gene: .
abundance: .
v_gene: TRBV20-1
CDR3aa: CSARGGVNRGEKLFF
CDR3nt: TGCAGTGCTAGAGGAGGGGTTAATCGGGGAGAAAAACTGTTTTTT

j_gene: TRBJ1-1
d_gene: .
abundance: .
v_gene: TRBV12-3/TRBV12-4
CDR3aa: CASSYSGMNTEAFF
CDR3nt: TGTGCCAGCAGTTATAGCGGTATGAACACTGAAGCTTTCTTT

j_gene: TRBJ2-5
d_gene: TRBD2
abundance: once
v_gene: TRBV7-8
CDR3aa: CASSQSGGSQETQYF
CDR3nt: TGTGCCAGCAGCCAGAGCGGGGGGAGTCAAGAGACCCAGTACTTC

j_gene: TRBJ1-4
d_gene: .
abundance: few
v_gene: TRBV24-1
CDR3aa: CATTPSGGPGEDPVFF
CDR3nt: TGTGCCACCACCCCTTCCGGAGGCCCCGGAGAGGATCCGGTGTTTTTT

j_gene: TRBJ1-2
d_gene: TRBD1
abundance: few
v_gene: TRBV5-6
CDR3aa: CASSGQGQGGYGYTF
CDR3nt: TGTGCCAGCAGCGGGCAAGGACAGGGCGGCTATGGCTACACCTTC

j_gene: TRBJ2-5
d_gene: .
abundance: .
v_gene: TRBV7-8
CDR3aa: CASSLFREQETQYF
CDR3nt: TGTGCCAGCAGCTTATTCAGGGAGCAAGAGACCCAGTACTTC

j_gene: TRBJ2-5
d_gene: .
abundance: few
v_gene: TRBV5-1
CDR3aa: CASTSLETQYF
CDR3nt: TGCGCCAGCACCTCCCTAGAGACCCAGTACTTC

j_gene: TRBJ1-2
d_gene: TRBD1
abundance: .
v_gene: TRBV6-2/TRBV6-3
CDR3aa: CASSWNRGRRGNTF
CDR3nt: TGTGCCAGCAGCTGGAACAGGGGGCGCAGAGGAAACACCTTC

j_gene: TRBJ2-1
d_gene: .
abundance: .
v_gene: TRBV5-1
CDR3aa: CASCSGSPAYNEQFF
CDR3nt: TGCGCCAGCTGCTCGGGCTCTCCGGCTTACAATGAGCAGTTCTTC

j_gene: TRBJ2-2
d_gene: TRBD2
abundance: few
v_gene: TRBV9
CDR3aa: CASSAFGASGGLTGELFF
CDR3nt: TGTGCCAGCAGCGCCTTCGGGGCTAGCGGGGGGCTCACCGGGGAGCTGTTTTTT

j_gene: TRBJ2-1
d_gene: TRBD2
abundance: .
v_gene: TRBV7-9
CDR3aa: CASSLFGTSGANSYNEQFF
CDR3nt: TGTGCCAGCAGCTTATTTGGGACTAGCGGGGCTAACTCCTACAATGAGCAGTTCTTC

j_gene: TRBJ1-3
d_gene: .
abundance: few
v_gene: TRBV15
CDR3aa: CATSPRGPRLSGNTIYF
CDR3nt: TGTGCCACCAGCCCACGAGGCCCCCGTCTTTCTGGAAACACCATATATTTT

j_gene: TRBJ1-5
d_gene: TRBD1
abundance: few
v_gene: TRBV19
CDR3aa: CASSIESGQGQPQHF
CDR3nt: TGTGCCAGTAGTATAGAATCGGGACAGGGCCAGCCCCAGCATTTT

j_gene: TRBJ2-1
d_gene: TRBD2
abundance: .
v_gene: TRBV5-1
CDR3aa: CASLQTSGGVNEQFF
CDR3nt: TGCGCCAGCCTTCAGACTAGCGGGGGGGTCAATGAGCAGTTCTTC

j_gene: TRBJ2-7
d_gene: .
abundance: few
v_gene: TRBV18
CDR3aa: CASSPTDSYEQYF
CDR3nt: TGTGCCAGCTCACCTACAGACTCCTACGAGCAGTACTTC

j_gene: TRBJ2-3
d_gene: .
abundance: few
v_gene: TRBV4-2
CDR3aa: CASSQDGSGTDTQYF
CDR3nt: TGTGCCAGCAGCCAAGATGGTAGCGGCACAGATACGCAGTATTTT

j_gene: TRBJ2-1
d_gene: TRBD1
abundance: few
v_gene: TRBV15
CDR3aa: CATSRDRPGGYNEQFF
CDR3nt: TGTGCCACCAGCAGAGATCGCCCAGGGGGATACAATGAGCAGTTCTTC

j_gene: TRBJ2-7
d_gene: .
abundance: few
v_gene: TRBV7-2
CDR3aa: CASSLREESYEQYF
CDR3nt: TGTGCCAGCAGCTTACGGGAAGAATCCTACGAGCAGTACTTC

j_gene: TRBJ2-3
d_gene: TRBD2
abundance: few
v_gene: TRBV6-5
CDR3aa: CASSSRLAGYSTDTQYF
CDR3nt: TGTGCCAGCAGCTCTCGACTAGCGGGGTATAGCACAGATACGCAGTATTTT

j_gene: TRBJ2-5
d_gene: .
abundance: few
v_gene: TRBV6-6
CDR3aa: CASSYLYRAGETQYF
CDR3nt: TGTGCCAGCAGTTACTTGTACAGGGCAGGGGAGACCCAGTACTTC

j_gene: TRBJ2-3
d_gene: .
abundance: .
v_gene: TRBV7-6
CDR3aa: CASSFQTGGTDTQYF
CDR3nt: TGTGCCAGCAGCTTCCAGACAGGTGGTACAGATACGCAGTATTTT

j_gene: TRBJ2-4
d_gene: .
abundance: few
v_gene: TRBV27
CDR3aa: CASSRGGQNIQYF
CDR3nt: TGTGCCAGCAGTCGTGGGGGGCAGAACATTCAGTACTTC

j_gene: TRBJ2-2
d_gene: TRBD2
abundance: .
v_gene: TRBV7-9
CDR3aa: CASSLFGLADPNTGELFF
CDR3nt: TGTGCCAGCAGCTTATTCGGACTAGCGGACCCGAACACCGGGGAGCTGTTTTTT

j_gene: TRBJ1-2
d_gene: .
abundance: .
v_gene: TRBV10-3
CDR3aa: CAISESKDGYTF
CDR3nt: TGTGCCATCAGTGAGTCAAAAGATGGCTACACCTTC

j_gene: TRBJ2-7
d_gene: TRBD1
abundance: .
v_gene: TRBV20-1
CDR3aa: CSATGQGVWEQYF
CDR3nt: TGCAGTGCGACCGGACAGGGGGTCTGGGAGCAGTACTTC

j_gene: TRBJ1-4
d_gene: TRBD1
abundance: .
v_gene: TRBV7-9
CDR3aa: CASSQTGNEKLFF
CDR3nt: TGTGCCAGCAGCCAGACAGGGAACGAAAAACTGTTTTTT

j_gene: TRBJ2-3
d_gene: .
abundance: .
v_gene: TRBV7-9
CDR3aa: CASSLVGGLTDTQYF
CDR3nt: TGTGCCAGCAGCTTAGTAGGGGGGCTCACAGATACGCAGTATTTT

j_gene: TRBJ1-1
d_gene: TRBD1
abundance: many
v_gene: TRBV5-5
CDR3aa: CASRNAGGRMNTEAFF
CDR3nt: TGTGCCAGCAGAAACGCAGGGGGCCGCATGAACACTGAAGCTTTCTTT

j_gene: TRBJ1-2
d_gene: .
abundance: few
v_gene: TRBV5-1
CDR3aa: CASSLEALGGYGYTF
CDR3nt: TGCGCCAGCAGCTTGGAAGCCCTAGGGGGCTATGGCTACACCTTC

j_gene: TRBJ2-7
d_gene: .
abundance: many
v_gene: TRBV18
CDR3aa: CASSPGAEYEQYF
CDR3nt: TGTGCCAGCTCACCAGGGGCAGAGTACGAGCAGTACTTC

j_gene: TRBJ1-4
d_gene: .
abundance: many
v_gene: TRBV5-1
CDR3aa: CASSLASQEGEKLFF
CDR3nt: TGCGCCAGCAGCTTGGCCAGCCAGGAGGGAGAAAAACTGTTTTTT

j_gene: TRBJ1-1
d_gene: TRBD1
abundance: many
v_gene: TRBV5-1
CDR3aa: CASSLRQGHTEAFF
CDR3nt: TGCGCCAGCAGCTTGCGACAGGGTCACACTGAAGCTTTCTTT

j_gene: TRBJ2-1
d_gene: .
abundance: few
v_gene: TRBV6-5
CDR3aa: CASSSRQASQFF
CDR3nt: TGTGCCAGCAGTTCCCGCCAGGCCTCGCAGTTCTTC

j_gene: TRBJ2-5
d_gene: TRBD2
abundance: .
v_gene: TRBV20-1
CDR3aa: CSASTGGLRGVRETQYF
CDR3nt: TGCAGTGCTTCCACGGGCGGTTTGCGGGGGGTGAGAGAGACCCAGTACTTC

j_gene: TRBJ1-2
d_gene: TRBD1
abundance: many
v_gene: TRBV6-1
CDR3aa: CATDGQGRGYTF
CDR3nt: TGTGCCACGGACGGACAGGGTCGGGGCTACACCTTC

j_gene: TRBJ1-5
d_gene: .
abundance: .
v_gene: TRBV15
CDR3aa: CATSRDGGGYSNQPQHF
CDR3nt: TGTGCCACCAGCAGAGATGGGGGCGGCTATAGCAATCAGCCCCAGCATTTT

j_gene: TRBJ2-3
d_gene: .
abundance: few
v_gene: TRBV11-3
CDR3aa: CASSPHRGTDTQYF
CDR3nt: TGTGCCAGCAGCCCCCACCGGGGCACAGATACGCAGTATTTT

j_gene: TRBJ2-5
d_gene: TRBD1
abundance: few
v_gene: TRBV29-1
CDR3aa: CSAVLRGLKETQYF
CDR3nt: TGCAGCGCAGTCCTCAGGGGGCTGAAAGAGACCCAGTACTTC